This T cell receptor beta chain emerged from a study of cytomegalovirus exposure and HLA in healthy donors. 13 Jbeta primers and 60 Vbeta primers were used for the PCR. Study processing details: About 12 million shared chains were among the roughly 80 million unique TCR beta chains that a later analysis counted. This table comes from immunoSEQ multiplex PCR, and its TCRdb copy is limited to in-frame clones, with some not included. That table gives V, J and clone size, and the DNA gave D and trimming. The sample features 50,000 to 60,000 clones, with roughly 11% in its top ten. This CDR3 comprises 14 residues. The germline V gene has CDR1 MDHEN and CDR2 SYDVKM. V was shortened by 7 bases and J by 8 bases, with 20 bases between the two germline ends.

The TCR sequence derives from a woman in her forties or fifties in good health and CMV-seropositive. V is TRBV28 and J is TRBJ1-1; unclear D gene. Sequences were obtained from PBMCs. CDR3 coding DNA: TGTGCCAGCACTCCTTATGGTAACAGCAGAGAAGCTTTCTTT. It specifies CASTPYGNSREAFF.